The rows below give T cell receptor beta chains drawn from one sample of a study of blood T cells in healthy people across ages. MiXCR, run by TCRdb on the 5' RACE reads, gives a single entry per CDR3 protein. In the table there are roughly 2 million distinct CDR3 sequences, about 50% of which are singletons. Sequenced sample: blood. These receptors all come from a middle-aged woman in good health. Both conserved end residues are part of each CDR3. Fields, in order: V gene, clone size, D gene, J gene, CDR3 DNA, CDR3 protein. D genes are given only for firm matches. A row's size may be missing; if present it is once, few, many or a size class.

v_call: TRBV20-1
clone_size: -
d_call: -
j_call: TRBJ2-5
cdr3_nt: TGCAGTGACCGAGGACTGGTGGGGGAGACCCAGTACTTC
cdr3_aa: CSDRGLVGETQYF

v_call: TRBV7-9
clone_size: few
d_call: -
j_call: TRBJ1-4
cdr3_nt: TGTGCCAGCAGTTACGAACCTTTAGGAGAAAAACTGTTTTTT
cdr3_aa: CASSYEPLGEKLFF

v_call: TRBV6-5
clone_size: -
d_call: TRBD1
j_call: TRBJ1-6
cdr3_nt: TGTGCCAGCAGTTACGGGGCAGGGGGTAATTCACCCCTCCACTTT
cdr3_aa: CASSYGAGGNSPLHF

v_call: TRBV5-1
clone_size: few
d_call: -
j_call: TRBJ2-1
cdr3_nt: TGCGCCAGCAGCCCTGGGGGTGGATTCTACAATGAGCAGTTCTTC
cdr3_aa: CASSPGGGFYNEQFF

v_call: TRBV20-1
clone_size: -
d_call: -
j_call: TRBJ2-1
cdr3_nt: TGCAGTGCTAGAGCCAACGGCCGGGGGCGTGTCAATGAGCAGTTCTTC
cdr3_aa: CSARANGRGRVNEQFF

v_call: TRBV5-5
clone_size: -
d_call: -
j_call: TRBJ2-7
cdr3_nt: TGTGCCAGCAGCCATACTATTCCCGAGCAGTACTTC
cdr3_aa: CASSHTIPEQYF

v_call: TRBV4-1
clone_size: few
d_call: -
j_call: TRBJ1-1
cdr3_nt: TGCGCCAGCAGCCAAGGCCCGGTTAGGGGCACTGAAGCTTTCTTT
cdr3_aa: CASSQGPVRGTEAFF

v_call: TRBV10-3
clone_size: -
d_call: -
j_call: TRBJ2-7
cdr3_nt: TGTGCCATCAGTGAGATCTTAGGGGAGCAGTACTTC
cdr3_aa: CAISEILGEQYF

v_call: TRBV12-3/TRBV12-4
clone_size: few
d_call: -
j_call: TRBJ1-1
cdr3_nt: TGTGCCAGCAGTTTTAACGGGGGCACTGAAGCTTTCTTT
cdr3_aa: CASSFNGGTEAFF

v_call: TRBV9
clone_size: -
d_call: -
j_call: TRBJ2-5
cdr3_nt: TGTGCCAGCAGCGTAGGGGACCCCGTCCGGGAGACCCAGTACTTC
cdr3_aa: CASSVGDPVRETQYF

v_call: TRBV24-1
clone_size: -
d_call: -
j_call: TRBJ2-1
cdr3_nt: TGTGCCACCAGTGACTTCATGGATGAGCAGTTCTTC
cdr3_aa: CATSDFMDEQFF

v_call: TRBV4-2
clone_size: few
d_call: TRBD2
j_call: TRBJ2-5
cdr3_nt: TGTGCCAGCAGCCAAGTCTTATCTAGCGGGGAAGAGACCCAGTACTTC
cdr3_aa: CASSQVLSSGEETQYF

v_call: TRBV10-3
clone_size: -
d_call: -
j_call: TRBJ1-2
cdr3_nt: TGTGCCATCAGCGATTTGGGAGGGCTGGACTATGGCTACACCTTC
cdr3_aa: CAISDLGGLDYGYTF

v_call: TRBV7-2
clone_size: few
d_call: TRBD2
j_call: TRBJ2-3
cdr3_nt: TGTGCCAGCAGCTTAACTAGCGGGGGGATGACAGATACGCAGTATTTT
cdr3_aa: CASSLTSGGMTDTQYF

v_call: TRBV20-1
clone_size: -
d_call: -
j_call: TRBJ1-2
cdr3_nt: TGCAGCCAAGGACAGAAGAACTATGGCTACACCTTC
cdr3_aa: CSQGQKNYGYTF

v_call: TRBV12-3/TRBV12-4
clone_size: -
d_call: -
j_call: TRBJ2-4
cdr3_nt: TGTGCCAGCAGTTTGTACCGGGCCGGGGGCAACATTCAGTACTTC
cdr3_aa: CASSLYRAGGNIQYF

v_call: TRBV5-1
clone_size: few
d_call: -
j_call: TRBJ2-1
cdr3_nt: TGCGCCAGCAGCCTTCGCTCGGGGGACCCCTACAATGAGCAGTTCTTC
cdr3_aa: CASSLRSGDPYNEQFF

v_call: TRBV6-6
clone_size: -
d_call: TRBD1
j_call: TRBJ2-7
cdr3_nt: TGTGCCAGCACCAAGGGACAGGGGGACTACGAGCAGTACTTC
cdr3_aa: CASTKGQGDYEQYF

v_call: TRBV27
clone_size: few
d_call: TRBD2
j_call: TRBJ2-1
cdr3_nt: TGTGCCAGCAGTTTATTTCTAGCGGGGGTTACCTACAATGAGCAGTTCTTC
cdr3_aa: CASSLFLAGVTYNEQFF

v_call: TRBV7-2
clone_size: few
d_call: TRBD1
j_call: TRBJ1-4
cdr3_nt: TGTGCCAGCAGCTTAGCAAAGACAGGGCTGGAAAAACTGTTTTTT
cdr3_aa: CASSLAKTGLEKLFF

v_call: TRBV5-6
clone_size: -
d_call: TRBD1
j_call: TRBJ1-1
cdr3_nt: TGTGCCAGCAGCTTGGGACAGGGAAAACGGGCTTTCTTT
cdr3_aa: CASSLGQGKRAFF

v_call: TRBV4-3
clone_size: once
d_call: TRBD2
j_call: TRBJ2-1
cdr3_nt: TGCGCCAGCAGCCAAGATCGGTTTAGGGGCGGGAGCTCCTACAATGAGCAGTTCTTC
cdr3_aa: CASSQDRFRGGSSYNEQFF

v_call: TRBV28
clone_size: -
d_call: -
j_call: TRBJ2-7
cdr3_nt: TGTGCCAGCAGTTCCCCGGGACTGGAGCAGTACTTC
cdr3_aa: CASSSPGLEQYF

v_call: TRBV11-2
clone_size: few
d_call: TRBD1
j_call: TRBJ2-4
cdr3_nt: TGTGCCAGCAGCTCATTGACAGGGTCGAAAAACATTCAGTACTTC
cdr3_aa: CASSSLTGSKNIQYF

v_call: TRBV20-1
clone_size: -
d_call: TRBD2
j_call: TRBJ2-7
cdr3_nt: TGCAGTGCCGCCGGGACTAGCGGGGGGCGGTACGAGCAGTACTTC
cdr3_aa: CSAAGTSGGRYEQYF

v_call: TRBV4-2
clone_size: -
d_call: -
j_call: TRBJ2-5
cdr3_nt: TGTGCCAGCAGCCCAGGGGGGGCCGGTTCATTTCCAGAGACCCAGTACTTC
cdr3_aa: CASSPGGAGSFPETQYF

v_call: TRBV10-3
clone_size: -
d_call: -
j_call: TRBJ1-5
cdr3_nt: TGTGCCATCAGTGTAGGGGTTCCGGGCAATCAGCCCCAGCATTTT
cdr3_aa: CAISVGVPGNQPQHF

v_call: TRBV12-3/TRBV12-4
clone_size: -
d_call: -
j_call: TRBJ2-7
cdr3_nt: TGTGCCAGCAGTCCTGAGGACCGCCGCTCCTACAATGAGCAGTACTTC
cdr3_aa: CASSPEDRRSYNEQYF

v_call: TRBV2
clone_size: few
d_call: TRBD2
j_call: TRBJ2-7
cdr3_nt: TGTGCCACCATGCTAGCGGACGAGCAGTACTTC
cdr3_aa: CATMLADEQYF

v_call: TRBV20-1
clone_size: -
d_call: TRBD2
j_call: TRBJ2-1
cdr3_nt: TGCAGTGCTCAGAGGGGGAGCGGGGGGGTAGGTGGGAATGAGCAGTTCTTC
cdr3_aa: CSAQRGSGGVGGNEQFF

v_call: TRBV4-3
clone_size: -
d_call: TRBD1
j_call: TRBJ2-1
cdr3_nt: TGCGCCAGCAGCCAAGGGACAGGGTCCTACAATGAGCAGTTCTTC
cdr3_aa: CASSQGTGSYNEQFF

v_call: TRBV28
clone_size: few
d_call: TRBD1
j_call: TRBJ2-7
cdr3_nt: TGTGCCAGCAGCCTACACCGGACAGGGACCTACGAGCAGTACTTC
cdr3_aa: CASSLHRTGTYEQYF

v_call: TRBV6-1
clone_size: -
d_call: TRBD1
j_call: TRBJ1-1
cdr3_nt: TGTGCCATCCTCAGGGGGGGGACTGAAGCTTTCTTT
cdr3_aa: CAILRGGTEAFF

v_call: TRBV20-1
clone_size: -
d_call: -
j_call: TRBJ2-3
cdr3_nt: TGCAGTGCTAGAAACCACCAGACGGATACGCAGTATTTT
cdr3_aa: CSARNHQTDTQYF

v_call: TRBV5-6
clone_size: -
d_call: TRBD2
j_call: TRBJ2-5
cdr3_nt: TGTGCCAGCAGCTTGGAGGCTAGCGGGAGTTTAAGAGAGACCCAGTACTTC
cdr3_aa: CASSLEASGSLRETQYF

v_call: TRBV6-5
clone_size: -
d_call: -
j_call: TRBJ2-1
cdr3_nt: TGTGCCAGCAGTTATGTCCATGAGCAGTTCTTC
cdr3_aa: CASSYVHEQFF

v_call: TRBV12-3/TRBV12-4
clone_size: -
d_call: -
j_call: TRBJ2-1
cdr3_nt: TGTGCCAGCAGTTTTAGTAGGACGAACCCCTACAATGAGCAGTTCTTC
cdr3_aa: CASSFSRTNPYNEQFF

v_call: TRBV7-2
clone_size: few
d_call: -
j_call: TRBJ2-1
cdr3_nt: TGTGCCAGCAGCGCCAGACTAGGTAGTGAGCAGTTCTTC
cdr3_aa: CASSARLGSEQFF

v_call: TRBV6-2/TRBV6-3
clone_size: many
d_call: -
j_call: TRBJ1-2
cdr3_nt: TGTGCCAGCAGCCCGGGGATACCCTATGGCTACACCTTC
cdr3_aa: CASSPGIPYGYTF

v_call: TRBV20-1
clone_size: -
d_call: TRBD1
j_call: TRBJ1-2
cdr3_nt: TGCAGTGCTAGAGCGAGGGGACAGGGAGGCTATGGCTACACCTTC
cdr3_aa: CSARARGQGGYGYTF

v_call: TRBV7-9
clone_size: -
d_call: -
j_call: TRBJ1-2
cdr3_nt: TGTGCCAGCGCGGGGAGAAGTGGCTACACCTTC
cdr3_aa: CASAGRSGYTF

v_call: TRBV29-1
clone_size: few
d_call: -
j_call: TRBJ2-4
cdr3_nt: TGCAGCGTTGAAAGGAGTTGGGCAGGAAAAAACATTCAGTACTTC
cdr3_aa: CSVERSWAGKNIQYF

v_call: TRBV7-3
clone_size: -
d_call: TRBD1
j_call: TRBJ2-3
cdr3_nt: TGTGCCAGCAGCTTACTGGGACAGGGGGCTGTAGATACGCAGTATTTT
cdr3_aa: CASSLLGQGAVDTQYF

v_call: TRBV7-8
clone_size: -
d_call: TRBD2
j_call: TRBJ2-5
cdr3_nt: TGTGCCAGCAGCTTAAATGCGGGGGATGAGACCCAGTACTTC
cdr3_aa: CASSLNAGDETQYF

v_call: TRBV6-2/TRBV6-3
clone_size: -
d_call: -
j_call: TRBJ2-1
cdr3_nt: TGTGCCAGCAGTGACCTGCGGGGGCGGAATGAGCAGTTCTTC
cdr3_aa: CASSDLRGRNEQFF

v_call: TRBV7-2
clone_size: -
d_call: -
j_call: TRBJ2-3
cdr3_nt: TGTGCCAGCTGCTTGCTTGTCTCCGATACGCAGTATTTT
cdr3_aa: CASCLLVSDTQYF

v_call: TRBV6-6
clone_size: few
d_call: -
j_call: TRBJ2-1
cdr3_nt: TGTGCCAGCAGACTCGGGGGGCCCCCTCCCCATGAGCAGTTCTTC
cdr3_aa: CASRLGGPPPHEQFF

v_call: TRBV29-1
clone_size: many
d_call: -
j_call: TRBJ2-7
cdr3_nt: TGCAGCGTTGAAACAGGGACCTACGAGCAGTACTTC
cdr3_aa: CSVETGTYEQYF

v_call: TRBV28
clone_size: -
d_call: -
j_call: TRBJ2-3
cdr3_nt: TGTGCCAGCAGTTTAAGTTCGGGTGAGGTTGCGCAGTATTTT
cdr3_aa: CASSLSSGEVAQYF

v_call: TRBV10-1
clone_size: few
d_call: TRBD1
j_call: TRBJ2-1
cdr3_nt: TGCGCCAGCAGTCCACTGACAGGGAAATACAATGAGCAGTTCTTC
cdr3_aa: CASSPLTGKYNEQFF

v_call: TRBV27
clone_size: -
d_call: -
j_call: TRBJ2-1
cdr3_nt: TGTGCCAGCAGTTTAAGGGGGGAAAATGAGCAGTTCTTC
cdr3_aa: CASSLRGENEQFF

v_call: TRBV7-2
clone_size: once
d_call: -
j_call: TRBJ1-5
cdr3_nt: TGTGCCAGCAGCTTAGCGAGGGACGCCCCGGGGGTTTATGGGTATAGCAATCAGCCCCGGCATTTT
cdr3_aa: CASSLARDAPGVYGYSNQPRHF

v_call: TRBV10-1
clone_size: few
d_call: -
j_call: TRBJ2-3
cdr3_nt: TGCGCCAGCAGTGTTGCGGGGAATACGCAGTATTTT
cdr3_aa: CASSVAGNTQYF